The clone carrying this TCR beta chain was counted ten times or more. Its antigen is still unknown. The sample comes from a study of T-cell memory formation after mild COVID-19. TCRdb ran MiXCR on the 5' RACE reads and lists one entry per CDR3 protein. The table includes around 340,000 distinct CDR3 sequences, under 25% detected once. Study-wide findings and caveats: Clones that contracted clustered mainly in CM and EM if CD4+ and in EMRA if CD8+.

The CDR3 is made up of 13 amino acids. V lost 6 bases to trimming and J lost 2 bases, with 9 bases between them. Germline-derived CDR1 and CDR2 are KGHSH and LQKENI. The sequenced sample consisted of PBMCs or a T cell subset sorted from them (not recorded which). The genes are TRBV18 and TRBJ2-3; D unresolved. This clonotype was sampled from an adult woman who had mild COVID-19 (a few samples of this study predate the infection). Cell type and time point are not known. CDR3 region: CASSRTATDTQYF. The CDR3 coding sequence is TGTGCCAGCTCGCGTACAGCCACAGATACGCAGTATTTT.